This record concerns one T cell receptor (beta chain) sequence. One end of the junction does not line up with germline, which may come from a read error. No cell sorting was done before RNA was extracted from the tissue. Donors were chemotherapy-naive, newly diagnosed lung cancer surgical patients in China, August–late 2014. The sample is drawn from a study of tumor and adjacent non-tumor tissue in lung cancer. Study in general: Histology: about a dozen adenocarcinoma, a couple of squamous cell carcinoma, 1 small cell lung cancer.

The CDR3 length is 15 residues. CDR1 is DFQATT, CDR2 SNEGSKA, per germline (reference sequence). The library came from three nested PCR rounds adapted from ARM-PCR protocols. TCRdb analysed the multiplex PCR reads with MiXCR anew, one entry per CDR3 protein. The table includes 90,000 to 110,000 distinct CDR3 sequences, more than 60% detected once. The sample was lung tumor tissue. The chain combines TRBV20-1 with TRBJ2-7; 9 bases are a match to TRBD1. This TCR came from a woman aged 60 to 75 with non-small cell lung cancer. The CDR3 sequence: CSARNTGQGLYVQYF. CDR3 sequence (DNA): TGCAGTGCTAGGAATACGGGACAGGGTCTATACGTGCAGTACTTC.